This T cell receptor beta chain was captured in a study of shared clonotypes between healthy human individuals. General study findings and limits: Among donors, clonotype sharing was expected to be affected by sequencing depth.

Caucasian adults living in Nashville, Tennessee, provided all samples. Concerning this clone: Its antigen is as yet unknown.

Deep-level assay runs were performed. In the original workflow: Filtering differed since immunoSEQ provided only junctions, with no quality scores. Profiled with immunoSEQ multiplex PCR; TCRdb holds only in-frame clones, not every one. V and J calls plus clone size are reproduced from that table; the DNA served to infer D and trimming. The sample consists of approximately 2.5 million clones, roughly nine tenths of them appearing once. Per the germline V gene, CDR1 is LGHNT and CDR2 is FRNRAP. The germline V and J ends were trimmed by 5 bases and 7 bases, with 20 bases remaining between them. The CDR3 sequence is 15 residues long.

The specimen sequenced was naive CD4+ T cells sorted from blood. Subset of the sample: CD45RA+ positively selected. This receptor was taken from a man aged 18 to 35 in good health. The V and J genes are TRBV12-5 and TRBJ1-2; perhaps TRBD1 as D (6 bases). In DNA form, the CDR3 reads TGTGCTAGTGGTATATCTCCCGGACAGTTTCTTGGCTACACCTTC. It encodes CASGISPGQFLGYTF.